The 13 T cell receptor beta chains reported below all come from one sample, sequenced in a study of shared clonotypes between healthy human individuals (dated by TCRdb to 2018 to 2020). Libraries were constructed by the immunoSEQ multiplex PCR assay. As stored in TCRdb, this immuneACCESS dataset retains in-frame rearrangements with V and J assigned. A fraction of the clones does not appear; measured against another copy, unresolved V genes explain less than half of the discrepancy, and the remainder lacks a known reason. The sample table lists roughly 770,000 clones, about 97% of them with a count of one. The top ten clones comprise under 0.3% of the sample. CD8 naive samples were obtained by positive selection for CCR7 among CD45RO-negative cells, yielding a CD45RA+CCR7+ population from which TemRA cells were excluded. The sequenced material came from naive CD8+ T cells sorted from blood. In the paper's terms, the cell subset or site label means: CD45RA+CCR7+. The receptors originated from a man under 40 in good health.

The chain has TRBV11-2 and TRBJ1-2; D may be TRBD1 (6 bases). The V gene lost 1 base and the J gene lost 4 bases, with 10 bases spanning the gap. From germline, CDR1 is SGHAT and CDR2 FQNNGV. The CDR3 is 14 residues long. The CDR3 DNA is TGTGCCAGCAGCTTAGGTGGGACATCCTATGGCTACACCTTC. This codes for CASSLGGTSYGYTF.

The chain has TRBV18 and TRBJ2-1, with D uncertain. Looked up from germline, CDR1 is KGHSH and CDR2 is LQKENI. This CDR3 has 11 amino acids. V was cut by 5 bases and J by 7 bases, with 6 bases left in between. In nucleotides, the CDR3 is TGTGCCAGCTCATCCTCTAATGAGCAGTTCTTC. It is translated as CASSSSNEQFF.

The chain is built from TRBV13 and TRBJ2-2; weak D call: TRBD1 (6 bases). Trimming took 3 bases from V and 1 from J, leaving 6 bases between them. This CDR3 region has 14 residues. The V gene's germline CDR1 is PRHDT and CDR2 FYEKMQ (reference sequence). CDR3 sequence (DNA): TGTGCCAGCAGCTTGGGACAGAACACCGGGGAGCTGTTTTTT. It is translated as CASSLGQNTGELFF.

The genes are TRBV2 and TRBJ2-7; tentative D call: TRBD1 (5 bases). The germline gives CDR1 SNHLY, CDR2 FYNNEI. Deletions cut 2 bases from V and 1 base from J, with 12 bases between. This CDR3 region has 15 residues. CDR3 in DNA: TGTGCCAGCAGTGAATTGTATCAGGGATCCTACGAGCAGTACTTC. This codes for CASSELYQGSYEQYF. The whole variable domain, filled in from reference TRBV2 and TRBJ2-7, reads EPEVTQTPSHQVTQMGQEVILRCVPISNHLYFYWYRQILGQKVEFLVSFYNNEISEKSEIFDDQFSVERPDGSNFTLKIRSTKLEDSAMYFCASSELYQGSYEQYFGPGTRLTVT.

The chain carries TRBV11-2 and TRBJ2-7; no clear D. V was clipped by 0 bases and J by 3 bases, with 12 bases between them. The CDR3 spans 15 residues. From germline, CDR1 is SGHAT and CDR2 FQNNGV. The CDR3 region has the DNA TGTGCCAGCAGCTTAGAAGTGGTTAGTTACTACGAGCAGTACTTC. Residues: CASSLEVVSYYEQYF.

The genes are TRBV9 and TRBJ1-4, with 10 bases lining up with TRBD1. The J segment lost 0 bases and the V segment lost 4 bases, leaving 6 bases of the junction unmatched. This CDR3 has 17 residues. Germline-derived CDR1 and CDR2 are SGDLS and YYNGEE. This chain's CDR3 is CASSQGQGTATNEKLFF. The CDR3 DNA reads TGTGCCAGCAGCCAGGGACAGGGGACTGCAACTAATGAAAAACTGTTTTTT.

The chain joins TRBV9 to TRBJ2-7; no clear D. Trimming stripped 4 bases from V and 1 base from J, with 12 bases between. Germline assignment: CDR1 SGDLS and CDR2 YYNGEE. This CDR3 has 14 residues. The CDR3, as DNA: TGTGCCAGCAGCCCTTGGGCCCAATCCTACGAGCAGTACTTC. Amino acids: CASSPWAQSYEQYF.

The CDR3 nucleotides read TGCAGCGTCCCCTGGGGGTACAATGAGCAGTTCTTC. This sequence encodes CSVPWGYNEQFF. The chain employs TRBV29-1 and TRBJ2-1; D might be TRBD1 or TRBD2, each matching 5 bases. The CDR3 extends over 12 amino acids. V was trimmed by 6 bases and J by 4 bases, leaving 10 bases between them. Germline lookup yields CDR1 SQVTM and CDR2 ANQGSEA.

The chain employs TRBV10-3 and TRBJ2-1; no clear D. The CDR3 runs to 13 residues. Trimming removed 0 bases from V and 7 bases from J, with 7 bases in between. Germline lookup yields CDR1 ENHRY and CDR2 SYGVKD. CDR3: CAISESLVNEQFF. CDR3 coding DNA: TGTGCCATCAGTGAGTCCCTAGTGAATGAGCAGTTCTTC.

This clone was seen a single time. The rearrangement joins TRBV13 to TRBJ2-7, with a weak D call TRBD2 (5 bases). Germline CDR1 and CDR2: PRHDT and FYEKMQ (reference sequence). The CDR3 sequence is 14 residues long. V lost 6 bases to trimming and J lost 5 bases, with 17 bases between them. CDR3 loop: CASSREGINHEQYF. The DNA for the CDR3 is TGTGCCAGCAGTAGAGAGGGTATTAACCACGAGCAGTACTTC. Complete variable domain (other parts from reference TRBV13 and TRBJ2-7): AAGVIQSPRHLIKEKRETATLKCYPIPRHDTVYWYQQGPGQDPQFLISFYEKMQSDKGSIPDRFSAQQFSDYHSELNMSSLELGDSALYFCASSREGINHEQYFGPGTRLTVT.

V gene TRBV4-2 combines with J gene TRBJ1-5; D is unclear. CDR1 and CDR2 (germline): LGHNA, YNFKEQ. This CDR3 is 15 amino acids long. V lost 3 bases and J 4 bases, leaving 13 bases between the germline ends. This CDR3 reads CASSQVSGVNQPQHF. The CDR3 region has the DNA TGTGCCAGCAGCCAGGTCAGCGGGGTGAATCAGCCCCAGCATTTT.

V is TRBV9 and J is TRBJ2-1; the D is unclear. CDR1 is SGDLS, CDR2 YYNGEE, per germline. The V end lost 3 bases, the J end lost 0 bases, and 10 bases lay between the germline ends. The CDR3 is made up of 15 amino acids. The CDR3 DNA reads TGTGCCAGCAGCGCCCTAGAGAGCTCCTACAATGAGCAGTTCTTC. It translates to CASSALESSYNEQFF.

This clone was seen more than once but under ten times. CDR3 loop: CASSPSTSGSTDTQYF. The CDR3, as DNA: TGCGCCAGCAGCCCATCGACTAGCGGGAGCACAGATACGCAGTATTTT. The gene calls are TRBV5-1 and TRBJ2-3, with TRBD2 matching over 10 bases. CDR3 length: 16 residues. Per the germline V gene, CDR1 is SGHRS and CDR2 is YFSETQ. V shed 4 bases, J shed 0 bases, and the junction held 5 bases outside the gene matches.